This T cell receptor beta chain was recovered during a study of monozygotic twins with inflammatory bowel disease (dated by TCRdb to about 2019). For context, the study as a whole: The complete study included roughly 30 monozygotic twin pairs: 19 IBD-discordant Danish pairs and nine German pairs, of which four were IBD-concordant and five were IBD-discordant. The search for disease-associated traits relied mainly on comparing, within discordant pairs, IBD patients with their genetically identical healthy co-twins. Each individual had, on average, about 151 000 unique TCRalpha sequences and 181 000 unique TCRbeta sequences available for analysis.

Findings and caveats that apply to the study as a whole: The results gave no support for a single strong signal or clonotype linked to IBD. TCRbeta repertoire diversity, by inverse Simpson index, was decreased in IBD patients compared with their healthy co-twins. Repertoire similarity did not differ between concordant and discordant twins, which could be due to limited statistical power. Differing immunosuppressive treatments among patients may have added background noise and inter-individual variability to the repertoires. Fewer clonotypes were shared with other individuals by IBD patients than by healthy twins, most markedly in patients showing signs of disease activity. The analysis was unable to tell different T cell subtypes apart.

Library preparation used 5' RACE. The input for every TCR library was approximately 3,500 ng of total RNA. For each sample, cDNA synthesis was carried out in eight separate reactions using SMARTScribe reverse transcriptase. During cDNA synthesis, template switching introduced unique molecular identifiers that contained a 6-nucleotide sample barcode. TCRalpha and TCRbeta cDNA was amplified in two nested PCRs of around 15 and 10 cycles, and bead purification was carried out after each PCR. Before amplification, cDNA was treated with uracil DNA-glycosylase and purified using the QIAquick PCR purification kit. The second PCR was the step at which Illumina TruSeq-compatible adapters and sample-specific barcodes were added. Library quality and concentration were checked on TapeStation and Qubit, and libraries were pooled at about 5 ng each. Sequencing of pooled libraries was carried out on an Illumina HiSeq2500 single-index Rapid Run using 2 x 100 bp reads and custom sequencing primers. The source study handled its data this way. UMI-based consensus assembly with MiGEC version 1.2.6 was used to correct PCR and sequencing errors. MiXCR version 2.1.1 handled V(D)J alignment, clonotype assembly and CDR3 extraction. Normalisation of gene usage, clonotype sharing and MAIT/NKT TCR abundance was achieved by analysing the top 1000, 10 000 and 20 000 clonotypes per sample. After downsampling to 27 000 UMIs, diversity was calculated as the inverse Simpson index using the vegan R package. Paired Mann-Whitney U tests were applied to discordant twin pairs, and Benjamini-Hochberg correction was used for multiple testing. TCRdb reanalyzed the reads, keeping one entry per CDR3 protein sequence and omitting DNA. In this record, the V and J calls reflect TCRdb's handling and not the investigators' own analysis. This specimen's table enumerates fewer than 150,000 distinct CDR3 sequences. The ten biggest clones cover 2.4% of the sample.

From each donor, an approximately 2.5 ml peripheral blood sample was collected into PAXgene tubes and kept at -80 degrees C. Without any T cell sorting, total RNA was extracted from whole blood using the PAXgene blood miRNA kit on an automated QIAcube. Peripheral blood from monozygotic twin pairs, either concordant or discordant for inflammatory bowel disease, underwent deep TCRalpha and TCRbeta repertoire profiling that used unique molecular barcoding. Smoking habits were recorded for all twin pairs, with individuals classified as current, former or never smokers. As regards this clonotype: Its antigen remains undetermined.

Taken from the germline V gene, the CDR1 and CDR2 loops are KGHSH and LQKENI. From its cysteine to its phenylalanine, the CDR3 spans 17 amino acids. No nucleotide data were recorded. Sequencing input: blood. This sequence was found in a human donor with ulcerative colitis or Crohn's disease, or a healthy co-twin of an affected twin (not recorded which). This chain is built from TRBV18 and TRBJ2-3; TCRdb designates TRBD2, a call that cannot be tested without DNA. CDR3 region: CASSPSGGPIVTDTQYF.